This T cell receptor (beta chain) originates from a study of graft-versus-host responses after intestinal transplantation. About the research overall: Recipients obtained multivisceral, liver-intestinal, or isolated intestinal transplants.

Repertoires were generated with immunoSEQ multiplex PCR, while TCRdb's copy carries only in-frame clones and drops some. The sample lists some 24,000 clones; over 75% were seen once. About this clone itself: The antigen is unknown.

The study's findings and limits: Researchers found peak circulating GvH clone levels linked to early post-transplant HvG declines.

V lost 0 bases, J lost 0 bases, and 6 bases lay in between. There are 15 residues in the CDR3. Looked up from germline, CDR1 is MNHNY and CDR2 is SVGAGI (reference sequence). The source of this sequence is a human patient who received an intestinal transplant, so some T cells may come from the graft donor. J is TRBJ1-3 and V is TRBV6-6; D is undetermined. The input for sequencing was PBMCs, taken 450 to 490 days after intestinal transplant. The CDR3 is CASSYSKYSGNTIYF. In DNA form, the CDR3 reads TGTGCCAGCAGTTACTCGAAATACTCTGGAAACACCATATATTTT.